Included here is one T cell receptor (beta chain) sequence, with context. This sample was included in a study of control samples from healthy donors and cancer patients. Data came from immunoSEQ multiplex PCR; TCRdb stores just in-frame clones and leaves some out. This table has some 120,000 clones, 70% to 90% appearing once. Germline CDR1 and CDR2: SGDLS and YYNGEE. Trimming removed 4 bases from V and 6 bases from J; junction bases left unmatched: 10. This CDR3 is built from 15 residues. Sequences were obtained from blood. This TCR came from a woman aged 70-85 years in good health. J is TRBJ2-1 and V is TRBV9; 7 bases are a match to TRBD2. The CDR3: CASSLSGTNPNEQFF. The CDR3 coding sequence is TGTGCCAGCAGCCTCTCCGGGACTAACCCCAATGAGCAGTTCTTC.